This TCR beta chain stems from a study of T cells in Graves' hyperthyroidism and ophthalmopathy. Ophthalmopathy patients had moderate-to-severe active disease, CAS ≥3, NOSPECS ≥4, and disease duration under 3 months. Uncontrolled infection, other autoimmune disease, pregnancy or lactation disqualified patients from enrolment. As to this clonotype: The target antigen is unknown.

Amplified regions were TCR beta CDR3 sequences from RNA transcripts. The TCR CDR3 first-round RT-PCR relied on the HTBI primer set. TCRdb re-analysed the multiplex PCR reads in MiXCR, keeping a single row per CDR3 protein. The sample comprises fewer than 450,000 distinct CDR3 sequences, about 15% of which are singletons, and under 25% rests with the top ten. The germline V gene has CDR1 ENHRY and CDR2 SYGVKD. Unmatched junction bases numbered 6, after V lost 5 bases and J lost 5 bases. There are 14 residues in the CDR3. Overall study results and limits: Blood held most thyroid clonotypes expanded above 0.001 frequency.

V and J are TRBV10-3 and TRBJ2-5; 9 nucleotides agree with TRBD1. The source material was blood. The sequence was obtained from a woman aged 55-69 years with Graves' ophthalmopathy. CDR3 coding DNA: TGTGCCATCAGTTCCGGGACAGGGAACGAGACCCAGTACTTC. It encodes CAISSGTGNETQYF.